The sequence of this T cell receptor (beta chain) was determined in a study of blood T cell repertoires in COVID-19. Study context: The samples span acute and convalescent COVID-19 from the United States, Italy and Spain. T cells, B-cell-depleted T cells, or PBMCs supplied cDNA or gDNA.

CDR3 length: 14 residues. V lost 2 bases and J 2 bases, leaving 7 bases between the germline ends. CDR1 SGHAT and CDR2 FQNNGV come from the germline V gene. Per the original data handling: It was from reference gene primer amplification that nucleated cell counts were estimated. Profiling relied on immunoSEQ multiplex PCR, and the TCRdb table lists in-frame clones only, not all of them. For V, J and clone size, that table is used; D and trimming come from the DNA. Here the sample spans roughly 86,000 clones, approximately 78% being singletons. The chain links TRBV11-2 to TRBJ1-5, with D perhaps TRBD1 (5 bases). The TCR was taken from a human donor in a cohort sampled during active COVID-19. Material: peripheral blood. In nucleotides, the CDR3 is TGTGCCAGCAGCTTATCACAGGGCAATCAGCCCCAGCATTTT. This encodes CASSLSQGNQPQHF. The full variable domain, completed using reference TRBV11-2 and TRBJ1-5, is EAGVAQSPRYKIIEKRQSVAFWCNPISGHATLYWYQQILGQGPKLLIQFQNNGVVDDSQLPKDRFSAERLKGVDSTLKIQPAKLEDSAVYLCASSLSQGNQPQHFGDGTRLSIL.